The next 4 T cell receptor beta chains were all read from a single sample in a study of blood T cell repertoires in COVID-19. Generated by immunoSEQ multiplex PCR, the TCRdb table keeps only in-frame clones and is missing some. The sample has approximately 140,000 clones, about nine tenths seen once. Sequencing was carried out using peripheral blood. These receptors all come from a human donor with COVID-19, enrolled during active disease. The donor label of this sample is uncertain.

The CDR3 DNA sequence: TGTGCCAGCAGTGGGACTAGCGGGAGGGGTTCCTACAATGAGCAGTTCTTC. It codes for CASSGTSGRGSYNEQFF. This sequence joins TRBV2 and TRBJ2-1; 15 nucleotides align to TRBD2. V dropped 4 bases and J dropped 1; count of bases not matched to a gene: 2. The CDR3 has 17 amino acids. Germline V gene sequence: CDR1 SNHLY, CDR2 FYNNEI.

The rearrangement links TRBV2 to TRBJ1-2; TRBD1 aligns across 7 bases. The CDR3 spans 14 residues. J lost 6 bases, V lost 2 bases, and 6 bases had no gene match. Germline lookup yields CDR1 SNHLY and CDR2 FYNNEI. Here the CDR3 DNA reads TGTGCCAGCAGTGAATTGACAGGGACGGATGGCTACACCTTC. Its protein is CASSELTGTDGYTF.

V and J are TRBV7-9 and TRBJ2-1; the match to TRBD2 covers 12 bases. Germline CDR1 is SEHNR and CDR2 is FQNEAQ (reference sequence). There are 15 residues in the CDR3. V lost 3 bases to trimming and J lost 10 bases; unmatched junction nucleotides: 7. CDR3 loop: CASSFASGGAREQFF. The CDR3 DNA reads TGTGCCAGCAGCTTCGCTAGCGGGGGGGCCCGGGAGCAGTTCTTC.

This chain links TRBV18 with TRBJ1-5; 9 bases align to TRBD1. V was pared by 6 bases and J by 0 bases, with 9 bases of the junction left unmatched. CDR3 length equals 17 residues. Looked up from germline, CDR1 is KGHSH and CDR2 is LQKENI. CDR3 sequence: CASSPTGGGYSNQPQHF. CDR3 nucleotides: TGTGCCAGCTCGCCCACAGGGGGCGGGTATAGCAATCAGCCCCAGCATTTT.